Sequencing of this T cell receptor beta chain was carried out in a study of T-cell memory formation after mild COVID-19. The overall study: The study found TCR clusters largely donor specific. Study observations and caveats: Shrinking CD4+ clones resided mostly in CM and EM, and CD8+ ones in EMRA.

Worth noting for this clonotype: Its antigen is not identified.

The authors produced TCR alpha and TCR beta cDNA libraries with sample barcodes and UMIs by 5'RACE using constant-segment primers. MiXCR, run by TCRdb on the 5' RACE reads, gives a single entry per CDR3 protein. The table lists 500,000 to 600,000 distinct CDR3 sequences, approximately 18% of them singletons, with about 12% in the top ten. J lost 4 bases, V lost 7 bases, and 4 bases had no gene match. Germline V lookup: CDR1 KGHDR, CDR2 SFDVKD. This CDR3 region has 14 residues. The chain has TRBV24-1 and TRBJ2-2; 8 nucleotides line up with TRBD1. Sample: PBMCs or a T cell subset sorted from them (not recorded which). This TCR was sampled from an adult woman who had mild COVID-19 (a few samples of this study predate the infection). Cell type and time point are not known. In DNA, the CDR3 is TGTGCCACCAGGACAGGGGCCGGCACCGGGGAGCTGTTTTTT. This gives the protein CATRTGAGTGELFF.